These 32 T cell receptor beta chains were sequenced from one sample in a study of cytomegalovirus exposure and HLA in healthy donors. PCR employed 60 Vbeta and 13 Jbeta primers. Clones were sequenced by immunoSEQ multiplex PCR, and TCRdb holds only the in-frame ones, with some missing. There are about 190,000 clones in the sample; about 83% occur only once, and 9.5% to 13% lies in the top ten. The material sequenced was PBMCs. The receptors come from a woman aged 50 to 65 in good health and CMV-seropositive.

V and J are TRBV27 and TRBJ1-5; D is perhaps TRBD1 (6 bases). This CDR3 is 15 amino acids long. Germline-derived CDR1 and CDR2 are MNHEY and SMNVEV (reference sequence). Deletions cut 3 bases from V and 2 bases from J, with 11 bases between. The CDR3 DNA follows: TGTGCCAGCAGTTTGGGGGCGCGGGGCAATCAGCCCCAGCATTTT. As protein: CASSLGARGNQPQHF.

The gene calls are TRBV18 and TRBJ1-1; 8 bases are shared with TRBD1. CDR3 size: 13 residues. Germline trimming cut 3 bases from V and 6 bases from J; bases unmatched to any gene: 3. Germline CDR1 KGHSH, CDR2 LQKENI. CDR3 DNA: TGTGCCAGCTCACCGACAGGGGATCCTGAAGCTTTCTTT. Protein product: CASSPTGDPEAFF.

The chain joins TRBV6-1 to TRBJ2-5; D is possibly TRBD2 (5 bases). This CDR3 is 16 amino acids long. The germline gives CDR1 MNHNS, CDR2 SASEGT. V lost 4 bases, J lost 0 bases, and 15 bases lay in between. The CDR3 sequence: CASSAEGRRYQETQYF. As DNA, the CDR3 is TGTGCCAGCAGTGCTGAAGGGAGACGGTACCAAGAGACCCAGTACTTC.

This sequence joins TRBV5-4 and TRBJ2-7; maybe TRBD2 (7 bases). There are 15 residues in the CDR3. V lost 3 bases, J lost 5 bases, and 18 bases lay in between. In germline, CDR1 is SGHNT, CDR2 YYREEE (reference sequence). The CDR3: CASSSRRRGGDEQYF. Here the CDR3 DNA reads TGTGCCAGCAGCTCCCGACGGCGAGGGGGGGACGAGCAGTACTTC.

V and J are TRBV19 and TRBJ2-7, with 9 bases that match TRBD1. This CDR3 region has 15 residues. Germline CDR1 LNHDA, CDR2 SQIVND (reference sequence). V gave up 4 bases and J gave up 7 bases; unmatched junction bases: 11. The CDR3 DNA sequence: TGTGCCAGTAGTACCCCCGGGACAGGGAGTCGGGAGCAGTACTTC. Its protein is CASSTPGTGSREQYF.

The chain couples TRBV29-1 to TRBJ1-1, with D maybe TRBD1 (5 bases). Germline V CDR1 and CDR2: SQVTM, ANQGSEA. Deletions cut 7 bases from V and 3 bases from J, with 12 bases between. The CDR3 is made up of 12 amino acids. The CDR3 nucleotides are TGCAGCGGGGGGGGTTATTACACTGAAGCTTTCTTT. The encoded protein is CSGGGYYTEAFF.

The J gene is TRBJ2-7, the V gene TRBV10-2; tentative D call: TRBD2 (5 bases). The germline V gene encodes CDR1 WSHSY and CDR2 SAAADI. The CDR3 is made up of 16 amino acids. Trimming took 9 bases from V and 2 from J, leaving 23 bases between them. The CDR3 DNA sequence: TGCGCCAGTAGCCGCGGACTTCCTCGGACCCCCTACGAGCAGTACTTC. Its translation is CASSRGLPRTPYEQYF.

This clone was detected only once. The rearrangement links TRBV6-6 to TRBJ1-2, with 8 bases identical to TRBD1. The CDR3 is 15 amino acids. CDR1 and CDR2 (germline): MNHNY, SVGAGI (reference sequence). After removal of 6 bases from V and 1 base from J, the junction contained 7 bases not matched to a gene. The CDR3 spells CASRPQGAINYGYTF. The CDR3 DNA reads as TGTGCCAGCAGGCCCCAGGGGGCCATTAACTATGGCTACACCTTC.

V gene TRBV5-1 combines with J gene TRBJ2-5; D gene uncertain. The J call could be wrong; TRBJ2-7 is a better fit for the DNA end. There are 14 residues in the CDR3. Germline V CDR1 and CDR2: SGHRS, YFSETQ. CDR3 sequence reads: CASSLPKSSYEQYF. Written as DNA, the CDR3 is TGCGCCAGCAGCTTGCCGAAGAGCTCCTACGAGCAGTACTTC.

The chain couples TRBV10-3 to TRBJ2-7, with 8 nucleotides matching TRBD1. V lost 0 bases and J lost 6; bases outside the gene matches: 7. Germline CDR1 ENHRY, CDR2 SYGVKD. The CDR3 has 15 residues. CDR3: CAISESAAGGGEQYF. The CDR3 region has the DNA TGTGCCATCAGTGAGTCGGCAGCAGGGGGCGGCGAGCAGTACTTC.

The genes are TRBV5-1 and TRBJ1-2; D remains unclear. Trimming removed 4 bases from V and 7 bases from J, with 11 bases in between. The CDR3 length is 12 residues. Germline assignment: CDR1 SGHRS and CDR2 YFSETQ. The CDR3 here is CASSPEDRGYTF. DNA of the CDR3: TGCGCCAGCAGCCCGGAGGACCGTGGCTACACCTTC. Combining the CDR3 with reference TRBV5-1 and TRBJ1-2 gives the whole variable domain KAGVTQTPRYLIKTRGQQVTLSCSPISGHRSVSWYQQTPGQGLQFLFEYFSETQRNKGNFPGRFSGRQFSNSRSEMNVSTLELGDSALYLCASSPEDRGYTFGSGTRLTVV.

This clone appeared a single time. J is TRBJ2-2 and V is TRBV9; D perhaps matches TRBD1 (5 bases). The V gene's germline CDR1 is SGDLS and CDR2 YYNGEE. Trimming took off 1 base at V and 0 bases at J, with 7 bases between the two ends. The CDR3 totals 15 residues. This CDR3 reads CASSVTGANTGELFF. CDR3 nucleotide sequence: TGTGCCAGCAGCGTAACAGGAGCGAACACCGGGGAGCTGTTTTTT.

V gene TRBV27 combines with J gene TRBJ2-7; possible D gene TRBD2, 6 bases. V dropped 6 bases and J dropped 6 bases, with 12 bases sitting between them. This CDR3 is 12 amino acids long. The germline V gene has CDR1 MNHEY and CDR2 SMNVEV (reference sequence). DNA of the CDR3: TGTGCCAGCAGGGGAGGCAGGGCCGAGCAGTACTTC. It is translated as CASRGGRAEQYF.

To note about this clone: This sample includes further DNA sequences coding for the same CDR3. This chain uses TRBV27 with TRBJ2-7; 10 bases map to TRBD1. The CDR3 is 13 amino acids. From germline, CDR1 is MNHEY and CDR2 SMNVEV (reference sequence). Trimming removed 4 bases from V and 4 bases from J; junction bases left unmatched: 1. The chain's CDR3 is CASSSGQGYEQYF. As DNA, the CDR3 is TGTGCCAGCAGTTCGGGACAGGGGTACGAGCAGTACTTC.

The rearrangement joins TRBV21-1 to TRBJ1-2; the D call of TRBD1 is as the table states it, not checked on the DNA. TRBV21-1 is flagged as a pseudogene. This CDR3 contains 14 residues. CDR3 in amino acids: CASIRHRRYYGYTF. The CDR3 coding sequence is TGTGCCAGCATCCGACACAGGCGATACTATGGCTACACCTTC.

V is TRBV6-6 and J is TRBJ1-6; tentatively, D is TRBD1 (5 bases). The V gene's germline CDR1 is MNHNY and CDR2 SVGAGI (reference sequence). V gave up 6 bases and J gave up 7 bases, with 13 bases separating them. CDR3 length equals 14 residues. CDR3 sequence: CASRGTGKNSPLHF. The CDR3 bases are TGTGCCAGCAGAGGGACTGGGAAGAATTCACCCCTCCACTTT.

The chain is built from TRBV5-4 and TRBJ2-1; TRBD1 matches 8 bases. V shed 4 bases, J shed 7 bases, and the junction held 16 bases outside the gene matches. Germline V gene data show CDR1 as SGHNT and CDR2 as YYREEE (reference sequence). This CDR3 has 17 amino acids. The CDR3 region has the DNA TGTGCCAGCAGCCTTAATGAGGGACAGGAGGTCCCTAATGAGCAGTTCTTC. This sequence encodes CASSLNEGQEVPNEQFF.

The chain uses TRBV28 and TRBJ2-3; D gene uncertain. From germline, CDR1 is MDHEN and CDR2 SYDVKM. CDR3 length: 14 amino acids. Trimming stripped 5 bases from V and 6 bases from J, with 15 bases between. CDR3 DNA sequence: TGTGCCAGCAGTCCCGCCTACGGGTTCGATACGCAGTATTTT. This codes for CASSPAYGFDTQYF.

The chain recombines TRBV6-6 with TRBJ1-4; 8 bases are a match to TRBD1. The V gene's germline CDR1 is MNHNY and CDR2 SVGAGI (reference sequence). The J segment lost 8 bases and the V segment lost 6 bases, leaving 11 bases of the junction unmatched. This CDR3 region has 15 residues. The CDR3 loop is CASSSDRGSVEKLFF. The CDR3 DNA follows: TGTGCCAGCAGCAGCGACAGGGGTAGTGTGGAAAAACTGTTTTTT.

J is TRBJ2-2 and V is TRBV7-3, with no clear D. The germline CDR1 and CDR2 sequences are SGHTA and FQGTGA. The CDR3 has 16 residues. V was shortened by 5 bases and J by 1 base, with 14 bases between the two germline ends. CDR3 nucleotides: TGTGCCAGCAGCCCAACGGCGAGACAGAACACCGGGGAGCTGTTTTTT. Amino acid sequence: CASSPTARQNTGELFF. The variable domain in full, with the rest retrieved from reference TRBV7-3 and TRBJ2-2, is GAGVSQTPSNKVTEKGKYVELRCDPISGHTALYWYRQSLGQGPEFLIYFQGTGAADDSGLPNDRFFAVRPEGSVSTLKIQRTERGDSAVYLCASSPTARQNTGELFFGEGSRLTVL.

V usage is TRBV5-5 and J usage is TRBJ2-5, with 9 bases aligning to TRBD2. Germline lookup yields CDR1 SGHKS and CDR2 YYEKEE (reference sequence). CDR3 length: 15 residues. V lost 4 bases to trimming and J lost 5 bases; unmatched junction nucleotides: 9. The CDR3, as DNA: TGTGCCAGCAGCGGATGGACTAGCGCGGCGGAGACCCAGTACTTC. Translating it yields CASSGWTSAAETQYF. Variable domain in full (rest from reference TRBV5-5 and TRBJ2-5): DAGVTQSPTHLIKTRGQQVTLRCSPISGHKSVSWYQQVLGQGPQFIFQYYEKEERGRGNFPDRFSARQFPNYSSELNVNALLLGDSALYLCASSGWTSAAETQYFGPGTRLLVL.

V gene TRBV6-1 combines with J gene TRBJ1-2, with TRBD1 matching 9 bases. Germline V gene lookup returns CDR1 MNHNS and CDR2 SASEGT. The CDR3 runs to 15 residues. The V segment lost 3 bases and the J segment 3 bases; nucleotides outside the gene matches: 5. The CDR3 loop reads CASSDGQGRHYGYTF. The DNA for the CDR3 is TGTGCCAGCAGTGACGGACAGGGGCGCCACTATGGCTACACCTTC.

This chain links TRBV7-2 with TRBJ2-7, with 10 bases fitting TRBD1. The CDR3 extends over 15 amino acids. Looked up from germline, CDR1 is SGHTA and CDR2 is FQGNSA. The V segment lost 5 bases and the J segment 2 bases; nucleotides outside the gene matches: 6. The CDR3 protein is CASSGTGDGPYEQYF. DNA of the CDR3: TGTGCCAGCAGCGGGACAGGGGACGGGCCCTACGAGCAGTACTTC.

The CDR3 region has the DNA TGTGCCAGCAGCTTAGTGTCAGGGGGCCACATCGGGGCTTTCTTT. This codes for CASSLVSGGHIGAFF. The chain uses TRBV7-9 and TRBJ1-1, with TRBD1 identical over 8 bases. CDR1 is SEHNR and CDR2 is FQNEAQ in the germline V gene (reference sequence). The CDR3 runs 15 residues. After removal of 1 base from V and 11 bases from J, the junction contained 12 bases not matched to a gene.

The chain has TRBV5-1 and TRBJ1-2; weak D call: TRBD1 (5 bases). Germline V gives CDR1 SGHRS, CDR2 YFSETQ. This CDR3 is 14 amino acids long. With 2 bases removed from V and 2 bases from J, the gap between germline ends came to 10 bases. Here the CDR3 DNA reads TGCGCCAGCAGCTTACAGGATTTAAACTATGGCTACACCTTC. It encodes CASSLQDLNYGYTF.

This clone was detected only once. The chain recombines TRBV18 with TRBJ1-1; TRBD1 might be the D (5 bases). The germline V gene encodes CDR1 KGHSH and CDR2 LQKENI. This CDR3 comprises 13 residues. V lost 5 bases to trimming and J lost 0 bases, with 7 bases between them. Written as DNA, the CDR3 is TGTGCCAGCTCAACGACAGTGAACACTGAAGCTTTCTTT. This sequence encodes CASSTTVNTEAFF.

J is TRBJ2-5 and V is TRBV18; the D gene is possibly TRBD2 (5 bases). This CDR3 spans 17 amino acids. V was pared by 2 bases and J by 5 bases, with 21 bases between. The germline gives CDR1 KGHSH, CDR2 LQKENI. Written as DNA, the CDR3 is TGTGCCAGCTCACCAGGGATTCCGGGATCCGCAGCCGAGACCCAGTACTTC. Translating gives CASSPGIPGSAAETQYF.

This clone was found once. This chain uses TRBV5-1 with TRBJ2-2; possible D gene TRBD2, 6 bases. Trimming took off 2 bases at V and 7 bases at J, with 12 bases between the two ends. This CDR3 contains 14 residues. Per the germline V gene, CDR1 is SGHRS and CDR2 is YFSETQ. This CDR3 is CASSLGGVNGELFF. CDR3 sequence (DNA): TGCGCCAGCAGCTTAGGAGGGGTGAACGGGGAGCTGTTTTTT.

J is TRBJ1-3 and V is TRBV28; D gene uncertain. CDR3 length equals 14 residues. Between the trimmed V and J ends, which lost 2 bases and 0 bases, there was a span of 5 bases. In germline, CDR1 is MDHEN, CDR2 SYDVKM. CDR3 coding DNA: TGTGCCAGCAGTTTAGGCGGCTCTGGAAACACCATATATTTT. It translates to CASSLGGSGNTIYF.

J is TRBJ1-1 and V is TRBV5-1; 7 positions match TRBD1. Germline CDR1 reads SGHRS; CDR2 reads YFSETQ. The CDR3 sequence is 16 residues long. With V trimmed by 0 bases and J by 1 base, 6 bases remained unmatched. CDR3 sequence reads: CASSLVVGTANTEAFF. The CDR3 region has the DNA TGCGCCAGCAGCTTGGTTGTGGGGACAGCGAACACTGAAGCTTTCTTT.

CDR3 amino acids: CASRAGGQPQHF. The CDR3 region has the DNA TGTGCCAGCCGGGCAGGGGGCCAGCCCCAGCATTTT. The gene calls are TRBV6-1 and TRBJ1-5, with TRBD1 identical over 8 bases. Germline-derived CDR1 and CDR2 are MNHNS and SASEGT. With V trimmed by 8 bases and J by 7 bases, 4 bases remained unmatched. This CDR3 has 12 residues.

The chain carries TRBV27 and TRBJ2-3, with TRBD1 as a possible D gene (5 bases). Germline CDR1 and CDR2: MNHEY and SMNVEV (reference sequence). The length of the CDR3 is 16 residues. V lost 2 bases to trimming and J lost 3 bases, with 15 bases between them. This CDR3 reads CASSLVGQGLTDTQYF. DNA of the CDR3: TGTGCCAGCAGTTTAGTCGGCCAGGGATTAACAGATACGCAGTATTTT.